These 7 T cell receptor beta chains were sequenced from one sample in a study of T cell changes during pregnancy in multiple sclerosis (dated by TCRdb to 2018 to 2020). The library was built by means of the immunoSEQ multiplex PCR assay. In its TCRdb copy, this immuneACCESS table keeps in-frame sequences only and misses some clones. Where compared with another copy, unresolved V genes explain less than half of these, and the others have no known cause. The table for this sample lists 77,000 or so clones; 93% of them were counted only once. Around 0.75% of the sample belongs to the ten largest clones. Sequencing was performed on peripheral blood, taken in the second trimester of pregnancy. These receptors were obtained from a female donor in good health, enrolled as a control in a pregnancy study.

The chain couples TRBV4-3 to TRBJ1-1; D remains ambiguous. The V and J ends lost 6 bases and 3 bases respectively, with 8 bases between them. Germline assignment: CDR1 LGHNA and CDR2 YSLEER. The CDR3 length is 12 residues. CDR3 region: CASSSTDTEAFF. The DNA of the CDR3 is TGCGCCAGCAGTTCCACGGACACTGAAGCTTTCTTT.

The chain carries TRBV19 and TRBJ2-7; D perhaps matches TRBD2 (5 bases). CDR3 length: 15 residues. Germline V gene data show CDR1 as LNHDA and CDR2 as SQIVND (reference sequence). V was trimmed by 2 bases and J by 0 bases, leaving 11 bases between them. The CDR3 sequence: CASSIFPGSSYEQYF. The DNA for the CDR3 is TGTGCCAGTAGTATATTTCCTGGGAGCTCCTACGAGCAGTACTTC.

This chain joins TRBV27 and TRBJ1-1; 12 positions match TRBD1. The CDR3 spans 15 residues. Germline V gives CDR1 MNHEY, CDR2 SMNVEV (reference sequence). V lost 6 bases and J lost 4; bases outside the gene matches: 6. The CDR3 region is CASRLGQGARTEAFF. CDR3 sequence (DNA): TGTGCCAGCAGACTGGGACAGGGGGCGCGCACTGAAGCTTTCTTT.

Here the CDR3 reads CAWSVGGDYGYTF. In DNA, the CDR3 is TGTGCCTGGAGTGTAGGAGGGGACTATGGCTACACCTTC. The gene calls are TRBV30 and TRBJ1-2, with a tentative D call TRBD1 (5 bases). Germline CDR1 GTSNPN, CDR2 SVGIG (reference sequence). The V end was cut by 0 bases, the J end by 3 bases, with 8 bases between. The CDR3 length is 13 residues.

The rearrangement uses TRBV5-6 and TRBJ2-1; tentative D call: TRBD2 (6 bases). Trimming removed 7 bases from V and 5 bases from J, with 10 bases in between. In germline, CDR1 is SGHDT, CDR2 YYEEEE. The CDR3 sequence is 12 residues long. The CDR3 bases are TGTGCCAGCCACCGGAGGGACAATGAGCAGTTCTTC. Its protein is CASHRRDNEQFF.

This chain connects TRBV5-6 to TRBJ1-2; D is unresolved. This CDR3 spans 14 amino acids. Germline V lookup: CDR1 SGHDT, CDR2 YYEEEE. V lost 2 bases and J lost 4, with 12 bases in between. Here the CDR3 DNA reads TGTGCCAGCAGCTTAGAGTCGGTTCGCTATGGCTACACCTTC. Protein product: CASSLESVRYGYTF.

The chain couples TRBV5-1 to TRBJ2-7; 8 bases align to TRBD1. Germline CDR1 reads SGHRS; CDR2 reads YFSETQ. The CDR3 is 14 amino acids. V gave up 0 bases and J gave up 7 bases; unmatched junction bases: 6. The CDR3 loop is CASSLAGQAREQYF. The CDR3, as DNA: TGCGCCAGCAGCTTGGCGGGACAGGCCCGGGAGCAGTACTTC.